This T cell receptor (beta chain) was identified in a study of T cells in Graves' hyperthyroidism and ophthalmopathy. Germline values: CDR1 SQVTM, CDR2 ANQGSEA. The V gene end was trimmed by 7 bases and the J gene end by 7 bases; junction bases not matched to a gene: 12. The CDR3 spans 14 residues. RNA transcripts provided the source from which TCR beta CDR3 regions were amplified. Using the HTBI primer set, a first-round RT-PCR was run on the TCR CDR3. TCRdb itself ran the multiplex PCR reads through MiXCR, one entry per CDR3 protein. This sample has 600,000 or so distinct CDR3 sequences, with 40% to 55% found just once.

This chain links TRBV29-1 with TRBJ2-7; TRBD1 aligns across 11 bases. The sequence came from a woman aged 18-29 years with Graves' hyperthyroidism. The sequenced material came from peripheral blood or thyroid tissue (not recorded which). CDR3 loop: CSAGQGANTGEQYF. CDR3 in DNA: TGCAGCGCTGGACAGGGGGCGAACACCGGGGAGCAGTACTTC.